Presented here are 21 T cell receptor beta chains from one specimen sequenced in a study of graft-versus-host responses after intestinal transplantation. These receptors have no identified antigens. This table comes from immunoSEQ multiplex PCR, and its TCRdb copy is limited to in-frame clones, with some not included. The repertoire holds tens of thousands of clones, roughly 92% seen once, with about 0.3% in the top ten. The sample in question was unstimulated CD4+ T cells sorted from spleen or lymph node cells, obtained before intestinal transplant. The receptors come from a human donor who received an intestinal transplant.

The chain carries TRBV28 and TRBJ1-1; no definite D call. This CDR3 is built from 12 residues. CDR1 and CDR2 (germline): MDHEN, SYDVKM. Here the CDR3 reads CGSDTRNTEAFF. In nucleotides, the CDR3 is TGTGGTTCGGATACCCGGAACACTGAAGCTTTCTTT.

This chain uses TRBV5-1 with TRBJ2-3; 9 nucleotides agree with TRBD2. The V and J ends lost 1 base and 0 bases, in that order; junction bases with no gene match: 6. The V gene's germline CDR1 is SGHRS and CDR2 YFSETQ. The CDR3 is 17 residues long. The DNA for the CDR3 is TGCGCCAGCAGCTTGAGCGGGACTAGCCAAAGCACAGATACGCAGTATTTT. Translated, it gives CASSLSGTSQSTDTQYF.

V is TRBV28 and J is TRBJ1-6; TRBD1 agrees at 8 bases. The CDR3 is 16 residues long. The germline V gene encodes CDR1 MDHEN and CDR2 SYDVKM. With V trimmed by 6 bases and J by 2 bases, 6 bases remained unmatched. The chain's CDR3 is CASRFRGLTYNSPLHF. CDR3 DNA sequence: TGTGCCAGCAGGTTCAGGGGGCTGACCTATAATTCACCCCTCCACTTT.

V and J are TRBV7-9 and TRBJ1-3; TRBD1 aligns across 7 bases. The CDR3 has 15 amino acids. With V trimmed by 5 bases and J by 7 bases, 11 bases remained unmatched. The V gene's germline CDR1 is SEHNR and CDR2 FQNEAQ (reference sequence). In DNA, the CDR3 is TGTGCCAGCAGCCGGACAGGCGGCCTTGGCAACACCATATATTTT. This translates into CASSRTGGLGNTIYF. The whole variable domain, filled in from reference TRBV7-9 and TRBJ1-3, reads DTGVSQNPRHKITKRGQNVTFRCDPISEHNRLYWYRQTLGQGPEFLTYFQNEAQLEKSRLLSDRFSAERPKGSFSTLEIQRTEQGDSAMYLCASSRTGGLGNTIYFGEGSWLTVV.

The chain is built from TRBV30 and TRBJ2-3, with D hard to call. CDR1 and CDR2 (germline): GTSNPN, SVGIG (reference sequence). V dropped 0 bases and J dropped 1 base, with 14 bases sitting between them. The CDR3 has 16 amino acids. The CDR3 DNA reads TGTGCCTGGAGTGTACACAGCTATACAGGCACAGATACGCAGTATTTT. Amino acid sequence: CAWSVHSYTGTDTQYF. Filled out from reference TRBV30 and TRBJ2-3, the complete variable domain reads SQTIHQWPATLVQPVGSPLSLECTVEGTSNPNLYWYRQAAGRGLQLLFYSVGIGQISSEVPQNLSASRPQDRQFILSSKKLLLSDSGFYLCAWSVHSYTGTDTQYFGPGTRLTVL.

V usage is TRBV6-5 and J usage is TRBJ1-1; D unclear. The CDR3 is 14 residues long. The V gene lost 6 bases and the J gene lost 0 bases, with 11 bases spanning the gap. In germline, CDR1 is MNHEY, CDR2 SVGAGI. CDR3 region: CASSLQQMNTEAFF. The CDR3 DNA reads TGTGCCAGCAGCCTGCAGCAAATGAACACTGAAGCTTTCTTT.

Concerning this clone: This same CDR3 is encoded by further DNA sequences in the sample. The V and J genes are TRBV6-1 and TRBJ1-1; the D gene is possibly TRBD1 (6 bases). Trimming pared 7 bases from V and 0 bases from J, leaving 9 bases between. The CDR3 consists of 13 residues. Germline V gene sequence: CDR1 MNHNS, CDR2 SASEGT. CDR3 amino acids: CASTGQMNTEAFF. The CDR3 DNA is TGTGCCAGCACCGGACAGATGAACACTGAAGCTTTCTTT.

The rearrangement uses TRBV25-1 and TRBJ2-3, with 7 bases matching TRBD1. This CDR3 comprises 14 residues. The V gene end was trimmed by 5 bases and the J gene end by 3 bases; junction bases not matched to a gene: 5. The germline V gene encodes CDR1 MGHDK and CDR2 SYGVNS. The chain's CDR3 is CASSLRGLTDTQYF. CDR3 bases: TGTGCCAGCAGTCTCAGGGGGTTAACAGATACGCAGTATTTT. Supplemented by reference TRBV25-1 and TRBJ2-3, the full variable domain reads EADIYQTPRYLVIGTGKKITLECSQTMGHDKMYWYQQDPGMELHLIHYSYGVNSTEKGDLSSESTVSRIRTEHFPLTLESARPSHTSQYLCASSLRGLTDTQYFGPGTRLTVL.

The chain has TRBV7-2 and TRBJ2-2; the match to TRBD2 covers 10 bases. Germline CDR1 reads SGHTA; CDR2 reads FQGNSA. Trimming cost V 8 bases and J 7 bases; bases outside gene matches: 7. The CDR3 length is 14 residues. The CDR3 DNA reads TGTGCCAGCGCAGCGGGAGGGCCTATCGGGGAGCTGTTTTTT. This gives the protein CASAAGGPIGELFF.

This chain joins TRBV5-4 and TRBJ2-3, with 13 positions matching TRBD2. CDR1 is SGHNT and CDR2 is YYREEE in the germline V gene (reference sequence). V dropped 4 bases and J dropped 1; count of bases not matched to a gene: 9. The CDR3 spans 18 residues. The DNA of the CDR3 is TGTGCCAGCAGCCCCTGGACTAGCGGGAGTGCTGGCACAGATACGCAGTATTTT. Its protein product is CASSPWTSGSAGTDTQYF.

The rearrangement joins TRBV5-6 to TRBJ1-1; D may be TRBD1 (5 bases). The CDR3 is 16 residues long. Germline V lookup: CDR1 SGHDT, CDR2 YYEEEE. V lost 4 bases and J 2 bases, leaving 18 bases between the germline ends. The chain's CDR3 is CASSRRGPLLNTEAFF. In DNA form, the CDR3 reads TGTGCCAGCAGCAGAAGGGGCCCCCTACTCAACACTGAAGCTTTCTTT.

The chain is built from TRBV5-1 and TRBJ2-7; TRBD2 is a possible D gene (5 bases). The J call may be mistaken, given a closer DNA end match to TRBJ2-1. Germline values: CDR1 SGHRS, CDR2 YFSETQ. There are 14 residues in the CDR3. The CDR3: CASSLAGAVYEQFF. Written as DNA, the CDR3 is TGCGCCAGCAGCTTGGCAGGAGCGGTATATGAGCAGTTCTTC.

The chain employs TRBV7-9 and TRBJ2-5, with a possible D match to TRBD1 (6 bases). With 0 bases removed from V and 2 bases from J, the gap between germline ends came to 10 bases. The CDR3 consists of 15 residues. The V gene's germline CDR1 is SEHNR and CDR2 FQNEAQ (reference sequence). The CDR3 nucleotides read TGTGCCAGCAGCTTAGCGGGACACCAGCAAGAGACCCAGTACTTC. Translated, it gives CASSLAGHQQETQYF.

The J gene is TRBJ1-1, the V gene TRBV7-2, with D hard to call. V lost 1 base and J lost 5, with 14 bases in between. The CDR3 has 15 residues. Germline CDR1 SGHTA, CDR2 FQGNSA. In DNA, the CDR3 is TGTGCCAGCAGCTTAGTAGGCTACAGCAATACTGAAGCTTTCTTT. This codes for CASSLVGYSNTEAFF.

The genes are TRBV7-6 and TRBJ2-5; no firm D call. Germline values: CDR1 SGHVS, CDR2 FNYEAQ. V was pared by 2 bases and J by 5 bases, with 12 bases between. CDR3 length equals 14 residues. The CDR3 region has the DNA TGTGCCAGCAGCTTATCGACGGTGCGGGAGACCCAGTACTTC. It encodes CASSLSTVRETQYF.

The rearrangement uses TRBV5-5 and TRBJ1-2, with D perhaps matching TRBD1 (6 bases). Trimming left V 4 bases short and J 0 bases short, with 16 bases between. The CDR3 sequence is 16 residues long. Per germline, CDR1 SGHKS and CDR2 YYEKEE (reference sequence). CDR3 DNA: TGTGCCAGCAGCGCCCGGACAGCCGGAACTAACTATGGCTACACCTTC. This gives the protein CASSARTAGTNYGYTF.

The V and J genes are TRBV13 and TRBJ1-2; D unresolved. The CDR3 contains 14 residues. The germline V and J ends were trimmed by 5 bases and 4 bases, with 14 bases remaining between them. Germline V gene lookup returns CDR1 PRHDT and CDR2 FYEKMQ (reference sequence). CDR3 DNA sequence: TGTGCCAGCAGCCCCATGGGGTTCCGCTATGGCTACACCTTC. Its translation: CASSPMGFRYGYTF.

This chain uses TRBV5-4 with TRBJ2-3; D possibly corresponds to TRBD2 (5 bases). V was trimmed by 4 bases and J by 5 bases, leaving 20 bases between them. Per germline, CDR1 SGHNT and CDR2 YYREEE (reference sequence). This CDR3 has 16 amino acids. The CDR3, as DNA: TGTGCCAGCAGCCCTCAGCGGCAATTATGGGGAGATACGCAGTATTTT. Amino acid sequence: CASSPQRQLWGDTQYF.

The chain combines TRBV7-6 with TRBJ2-1, with 13 bases fitting TRBD2. This CDR3 region has 14 residues. CDR1 and CDR2 (germline): SGHVS, FNYEAQ. Germline trimming cut 5 bases from V and 10 bases from J; bases unmatched to any gene: 5. CDR3 in DNA: TGTGCCAGCAGCCCGGGACTAGCGGGATCGGAGCAGTTCTTC. This codes for CASSPGLAGSEQFF.

This chain connects TRBV7-9 to TRBJ2-1; 7 bases are shared with TRBD1. J gave up 0 bases and V 5 bases, and 7 bases lay outside the gene matches. CDR1 SEHNR and CDR2 FQNEAQ come from the germline V gene (reference sequence). This CDR3 contains 16 residues. The CDR3 reads CASSVKQGSSYNEQFF. The DNA for the CDR3 is TGTGCCAGCAGCGTAAAACAGGGGAGCTCCTACAATGAGCAGTTCTTC.

This sequence joins TRBV7-3 and TRBJ2-5, with 10 bases that match TRBD2. The CDR3 length is 14 residues. CDR1 SGHTA and CDR2 FQGTGA come from the germline V gene. V trimming: 5 bases; J trimming: 13 bases; junction bases outside the gene matches: 13. Here the CDR3 reads CASSPGLADPLLYF. In DNA, the CDR3 is TGTGCCAGCAGCCCAGGACTAGCGGACCCCTTGTTGTACTTC.